This section outlines one T cell receptor (beta chain) sequence together with its context. No antigen is known for it. The record has no base qualities; no much larger clone is one base away. The data derive from a study of blood T cell repertoires in COVID-19 (dated by TCRdb to 2018 to 2021). Study-level background: Recovered participants in ImmuneRACE Cohort 3 were defined by two consecutive negative NP/OP PCR tests, clearance by a healthcare professional, or resolution of symptoms. Collaborator samples came from the United States, Italy and Spain and covered acute and convalescent phases of COVID-19. The prospective study material was composed of cDNA or gDNA derived from T cells, B-cell-depleted T cells, or PBMCs. Subjects who had been exposed to COVID-19, were actively infected with it, or had recovered from it provided the deeply sampled blood TCRbeta repertoires that made up the dataset. The repertoires were made available in a free public database intended to serve as a resource for research on the immune response to SARS-CoV-2. The samples were drawn from the first 160 participants of the ongoing ImmuneRACE study and from 950 to 1,500 subjects provided by 6 global collaborators. Sample metadata almost always included a de-identified subject ID, COVID-19 status, age in years and sex. Where available, HLA class I and class II types were taken from metadata supplied by the sample provider and were not determined by assay-based typing.

Study-wide conclusions, independent of this receptor: How much clinical and demographic metadata was included differed by source and by participant, and the metadata was provided uncurated.

V sheds 0 bases and J sheds 0 bases, leaving 12 bases between their ends. From the germline V gene (reference sequence), CDR1 is SGHNT and CDR2 is YYREEE. From the cysteine up to the phenylalanine, the CDR3 has a length of 16 residues. Only the CDR3 DNA is retained, 48 bases long and in frame from the first base. TCRbeta CDR3 regions were amplified from genomic DNA using the immunoSEQ Assay, a bias-controlled multiplex PCR. The paper's data handling went like this. Nucleated cell counts per sample were estimated from amplification of reference gene primers within the assay. To quantify the absolute abundance of each unique TCRbeta CDR3 rearrangement, sequence reads were collapsed and filtered. For each sample, productive Simpson clonality was calculated as the square root of Simpson's diversity index across productive rearrangements. TCRdb obtained this table from immuneACCESS and retained in-frame rearrangements with V and J assigned. These tables miss some clones; where compared with another copy, unresolved V genes account for less than half of the shortfall, and the remainder is unexplained. That table furnishes V, J and clone size, whereas the DNA furnished D and trimming. The sample profile shows 150,000 to 200,000 clones; about 88% of them were found once. 20% to 25% of the sample rests with the top ten.

Enrolling through a virtual design, the prospective study's participants ranged in age from roughly 18 to 89 years and lived across roughly 23 United States geographic areas. To assign participants to cohorts, the prospective study relied on clinical history that participants themselves reported in a screening survey and a study questionnaire. Each participant in the prospective study had whole blood, serum and a nasopharyngeal or oropharyngeal swab collected by mobile phlebotomists. Additional blood draws and questionnaires over an approximately 2-month period could optionally be provided by prospective study participants. Before DNA extraction, prospective study blood samples were shipped either frozen or at room temperature.

The clonotype comes from a woman in her thirties or forties in a cohort exposed to, infected with or recovered from COVID-19 (not recorded which). This sequence uses TRBV5-4 and TRBJ1-1; perhaps TRBD1 is the D gene, with 6 bases matching. Material for sequencing was PBMCs or T cells enriched from blood (not recorded which). The CDR3 reads as follows: CASSLAGAGVNTEAFF. In nucleotides, the sequence is TGTGCCAGCAGCTTGGCCGGGGCAGGGGTGAACACTGAAGCTTTCTTT.